The 13 T cell receptor beta chains below come from one sample, sequenced in a study of shared clonotypes between healthy human individuals (dated by TCRdb to 2019 to 2021). The protocol used for the library was the immunoSEQ multiplex PCR assay. TCRdb limited this immuneACCESS table to in-frame rearrangements with V and J called. A share of clones is missing; checked studies link under half to unresolved V genes, and the rest is unexplained. Here the sample has millions of clones; about 95% occur a single time. The ten largest clones add up to 0.9% to 1.4% of the sample. CD8 naive samples were CD45RO-negative cells positively selected for CCR7, giving a CD45RA+CCR7+ population that excluded TemRA cells. The sample comprised naive CD8+ T cells sorted from blood. The sample's cell subset or site label is to be understood as: CD45RA+CCR7+. These receptors were taken from a young man in good health.

This clone was observed a few times. A much larger clone lies one base from this, so it may be a read error. Other DNA sequences within the sample encode an identical CDR3. This chain joins TRBV9 and TRBJ1-1; D ambiguous. The germline V gene has CDR1 SGDLS and CDR2 YYNGEE. V was pared by 0 bases and J by 1 base, with 4 bases between. The CDR3 contains 13 residues. CDR3 DNA sequence: TGTGCCAGCAGCGTAGCTGGGAACACTGAAGCTTTCTTT. It encodes CASSVAGNTEAFF.

This chain uses TRBV5-8 with TRBJ1-5; a possible D gene is TRBD1 (5 bases). In germline, CDR1 is SGHTS, CDR2 YDEGEE. The CDR3 is 14 amino acids. V gave up 5 bases and J gave up 3 bases, with 12 bases separating them. This CDR3 is CASRSRDFNQPQHF. The CDR3 DNA sequence: TGTGCCAGCAGGAGCCGGGACTTCAATCAGCCCCAGCATTTT.

The chain has TRBV28 and TRBJ1-2; unclear D gene. Germline assignment: CDR1 MDHEN and CDR2 SYDVKM. V was shortened by 5 bases and J by 2 bases, with 15 bases between the two germline ends. The CDR3 totals 15 residues. CDR3 residues: CASSPLVEGNYGYTF. CDR3 in DNA: TGTGCCAGCAGTCCCCTTGTTGAGGGAAACTATGGCTACACCTTC.

The chain recombines TRBV15 with TRBJ1-5; D is uncertain. V lost 9 bases, J lost 4 bases, and 13 bases lay in between. Germline CDR1 LNHNV, CDR2 YYDKDF (reference sequence). The CDR3 is made up of 13 amino acids. In DNA, the CDR3 is TGTGCCACAGCTGGATCGGAGAATCAGCCCCAGCATTTT. It yields the protein CATAGSENQPQHF. Full variable domain (remainder filled in from reference TRBV15 and TRBJ1-5): DAMVIQNPRYQVTQFGKPVTLSCSQTLNHNVMYWYQQKSSQAPKLLFHYYDKDFNNEADTPDNFQSRRPNTSFCFLDIRSPGLGDTAMYLCATAGSENQPQHFGDGTRLSIL.

V usage is TRBV9 and J usage is TRBJ2-7; D might be TRBD2 (6 bases). V was clipped by 2 bases and J by 0 bases, with 9 bases between them. This CDR3 spans 14 amino acids. Germline loops: CDR1 SGDLS, CDR2 YYNGEE. The CDR3 reads CASSVLRDSYEQYF. In DNA, the CDR3 is TGTGCCAGCAGCGTCTTGCGGGACTCCTACGAGCAGTACTTC.

The chain has TRBV28 and TRBJ2-7; D is undetermined. Trimming took 2 bases from V and 6 from J, leaving 14 bases between them. Germline CDR1 and CDR2: MDHEN and SYDVKM. The CDR3 length is 14 residues. CDR3 amino acids: CASSLRHMWGEQYF. As DNA, the CDR3 is TGTGCCAGCAGTTTACGTCATATGTGGGGCGAGCAGTACTTC. Combining the CDR3 with reference TRBV28 and TRBJ2-7 gives the whole variable domain DVKVTQSSRYLVKRTGEKVFLECVQDMDHENMFWYRQDPGLGLRLIYFSYDVKMKEKGDIPEGYSVSREKKERFSLILESASTNQTSMYLCASSLRHMWGEQYFGPGTRLTVT.

The chain carries TRBV5-8 and TRBJ2-7; 9 nucleotides match TRBD1. CDR1 is SGHTS and CDR2 is YDEGEE in the germline V gene. The CDR3 is 15 amino acids. Trimming removed 5 bases from V and 1 base from J; junction bases left unmatched: 7. The CDR3, as DNA: TGTGCCAGCAGTTACTGGGGACAGGGTTCCTACGAGCAGTACTTC. It specifies CASSYWGQGSYEQYF.

The chain joins TRBV7-9 to TRBJ2-3, with D maybe TRBD2 (6 bases). The length of the CDR3 is 15 residues. Germline V CDR1 and CDR2: SEHNR, FQNEAQ (reference sequence). The V gene lost 10 bases and the J gene lost 3 bases, with 20 bases spanning the gap. The DNA of the CDR3 is TGTGCCACCCCAGTTGGGGGGAGTTCGACAGATACGCAGTATTTT. It encodes CATPVGGSSTDTQYF.

The chain uses TRBV27 and TRBJ2-7; 12 positions match TRBD1. Germline V gene lookup returns CDR1 MNHEY and CDR2 SMNVEV (reference sequence). V trimming: 2 bases; J trimming: 9 bases; junction bases outside the gene matches: 14. The CDR3 totals 17 residues. CDR3 region: CASSLILPGTGGAGQYF. Written as DNA, the CDR3 is TGTGCCAGCAGTTTAATTCTGCCCGGGACAGGGGGCGCGGGGCAGTACTTC.

This rearrangement joins TRBV6-1 to TRBJ1-1; no clear D gene. Deletions cut 8 bases from V and 0 bases from J, with 16 bases between. Germline V CDR1 and CDR2: MNHNS, SASEGT. CDR3 length equals 15 residues. The CDR3 DNA reads as TGTGCCAGCTTCTTTTGGACGGATATGAACACTGAAGCTTTCTTT. Protein: CASFFWTDMNTEAFF.

This chain connects TRBV29-1 to TRBJ2-7; either TRBD1 or TRBD2 may fit D (5 bases each). V was cut by 3 bases and J by 4 bases, with 13 bases left in between. Germline V gene lookup returns CDR1 SQVTM and CDR2 ANQGSEA. CDR3 length: 13 residues. CDR3 nucleotide sequence: TGCAGCGTTGATCTCGCCGAGGGGTACGAGCAGTACTTC. Its protein is CSVDLAEGYEQYF.

This sequence joins TRBV7-7 and TRBJ2-7, with TRBD1 matching 7 bases. The CDR3 totals 13 residues. Per germline, CDR1 SSHAT and CDR2 FNYEAQ (reference sequence). The CDR3 DNA follows: TGTGCTAGCGCCCTCAAACAGGGGTACGAGCAGTACTTC. Its protein product is CASALKQGYEQYF.

The CDR3 is CASTPPGDSYGYTF. The CDR3 DNA is TGTGCCAGCACCCCCCCAGGAGACAGCTATGGCTACACCTTC. The chain joins TRBV7-9 to TRBJ1-2, with a tentative D call TRBD1 (5 bases). Trimming removed 7 bases from V and 4 bases from J, with 16 bases in between. Germline V gene data show CDR1 as SEHNR and CDR2 as FQNEAQ (reference sequence). This CDR3 is 14 amino acids long.